This T cell receptor beta chain was captured in a study of shared T cell receptors in the human thymus. The V end was cut by 0 bases, the J end by 2 bases, with 8 bases between. Germline V gene data show CDR1 as MNHEY and CDR2 as SMNVEV (reference sequence). CDR3 length: 15 amino acids. Profiled with immunoSEQ multiplex PCR; TCRdb holds only in-frame clones, not every one. The repertoire holds roughly 550,000 clones, with around 78% as singletons. These data are also associated with another study on human thymus T cells. From that report: The people who donated were healthy Finnish babies having corrective surgery for congenital heart defects. Thymic samples were excised during corrective heart operations. Within thymic and blood repertoires, V and J gene usage appeared to be biased. Unrelated individuals were reported by related research to share highly overlapping thymic repertoires.

Material for sequencing was thymocytes. V is TRBV27 and J is TRBJ1-5; D gene unclear. This receptor was identified in a boy under two years old with a congenital heart defect. The DNA of the CDR3 is TGTGCCAGCAGTTTATCGAGGATAGGCAATCAGCCCCAGCATTTT. It is translated as CASSLSRIGNQPQHF.